This TCR beta chain was retrieved from a study of T-cell memory formation after mild COVID-19. Study conclusions and caveats: Cross-reactive memory apparently joined, as some responding clones appeared in pre-infection memory. The second-wave clones peaking on day 37 were not confirmed as SARS-CoV-2-specific. Clones that got smaller from day 15 to 85 had even CD4/CD8, while clones growing later tipped toward CD4+. The study found contracting CD4+ clones mainly in CM and EM and contracting CD8+ clones in EMRA.

Notes on this clonotype: Its antigen remains unidentified.

The germline CDR1 and CDR2 sequences are ENHRY and SYGVKD. J was trimmed by 1 base and V by 4 bases; bases with no gene match: 11. CDR3 size: 17 residues. TCRdb redid the calling of the 5' RACE reads with MiXCR, one entry per CDR3 protein. The sample lists approximately 490,000 distinct CDR3 sequences; around 21% were seen once. The sequencing input was PBMCs or a T cell subset sorted from them (not recorded which). The clonotype originates from an adult woman who had mild COVID-19 (a few samples of this study predate the infection). Cell type and time point are not known. The chain links TRBV10-3 to TRBJ2-5, with 8 bases aligning to TRBD2. The CDR3 is CAISGSAGREVQETQYF. CDR3 DNA sequence: TGTGCCATCAGTGGGTCGGCAGGGCGGGAGGTCCAAGAGACCCAGTACTTC.